The clone carrying this T cell receptor beta chain has only a few counts. What it recognizes is unknown. This sample stems from a study of CD8 T cells in ankylosing spondylitis. Each CDR3 protein is one row after TCRdb ran MiXCR on the 5' RACE reads. The repertoire includes hundreds of thousands of distinct CDR3 sequences, more than 15% of them detected once, and over 0.9% sits in the top ten. Trimming took 4 bases from V and 6 from J, leaving 13 bases between them. The CDR3 totals 13 residues. In germline, CDR1 is LGHDT, CDR2 YNNKEL (reference sequence). The study, taken as a whole, reports: Disease-linked clones had a CD8+ phenotype and relatively low frequency in peripheral blood. Disease-linked clones reportedly concentrated significantly in matched ankylosing spondylitis synovial fluid. Several highly homologous variants made up a TCR beta motif, and this motif appeared characteristic of ankylosing spondylitis blood.

This rearrangement joins TRBV3-1 to TRBJ2-7, with D perhaps matching TRBD1 (6 bases). Input material: blood, either unsorted or a sorted T cell fraction (not recorded which). This TCR was recovered from a male donor with ankylosing spondylitis. In DNA, the CDR3 is TGTGCCAGCAGCCCCACAGGGACCGCCGAGCAGTACTTC. Protein product: CASSPTGTAEQYF.